This is a list of T cell receptor beta chains from one sample in a study of T cells in Graves' hyperthyroidism and ophthalmopathy. TCRdb re-called the multiplex PCR reads with MiXCR, one entry per CDR3 protein. This sample yields under 350,000 distinct CDR3 sequences, of which over 15% are seen a single time; about half belongs to the top ten. Material for sequencing was blood. These TCRs come from a woman between 50 and 59 years old with Graves' hyperthyroidism. Both conserved end residues are part of each CDR3. A D gene is named only where the DNA matches it firmly. Where a row states a size, it is once, few, many or the class of an expanded clone; other rows omit it.

cdr3_aa cdr3_nt j_call d_call v_call clone_size
CASSQGGDTQYF TGTGCCAGCAGCCAAGGGGGAGATACGCAGTATTTT TRBJ2-3 NA TRBV12-3/TRBV12-4 many
CASSQDRGGAGYTF TGTGCCAGCAGCCAAGATAGAGGGGGCGCGGGCTACACCTTC TRBJ1-2 TRBD1 TRBV4-2 NA
CASSQGSGFTEAFF TGTGCCAGCAGTCAGGGGTCGGGTTTTACTGAAGCTTTCTTT TRBJ1-1 NA TRBV14 NA
CASSLVNFNEQFF TGTGCCAGCTCCCTGGTAAACTTCAATGAGCAGTTCTTC TRBJ2-1 NA TRBV6-2/TRBV6-3 NA
CASSEGTASTDTQYF TGCGCCAGCAGCGAGGGGACGGCTAGCACAGATACGCAGTATTTT TRBJ2-3 NA TRBV5-1 many
CASSPRDRGGTEAFF TGTGCCAGCAGTCCCAGGGACAGGGGAGGGACTGAAGCTTTCTTT TRBJ1-1 TRBD1 TRBV12-3/TRBV12-4 many
CASTNIKDSTDTQYF TGTGCCAGCACCAACATAAAGGACAGCACAGATACGCAGTATTTT TRBJ2-3 NA TRBV27 few
CASSEARGRGYGYTF TGTGCCAGCAGTGAAGCGCGAGGGAGGGGCTATGGCTACACCTTC TRBJ1-2 NA TRBV2 many
CASSGAWEAEAFF TGCGCCAGCAGCGGAGCCTGGGAAGCTGAAGCTTTCTTT TRBJ1-1 NA TRBV10-1 NA
CASSMGLAGAEQYF TGTGCCAGCAGCATGGGACTAGCGGGAGCCGAGCAGTACTTC TRBJ2-7 TRBD2 TRBV13 few
CASSSTQFGETQYF TGTGCCAGCAGCTCGACTCAATTCGGGGAGACCCAGTACTTC TRBJ2-5 NA TRBV5-8 NA
CSARNRDYPYNEQFF TGCAGTGCTAGGAACCGGGACTACCCCTACAATGAGCAGTTCTTC TRBJ2-1 TRBD2 TRBV20-1 few
CASTLSGGLNEQFF TGTGCCAGCACCCTATCAGGAGGGCTGAATGAGCAGTTCTTC TRBJ2-1 NA TRBV27 NA
CASSLRAGGSSYEQYF TGTGCCAGCAGTTTGCGGGCTGGGGGGAGCTCCTACGAGCAGTACTTC TRBJ2-7 NA TRBV27 NA
CASSYSQVNTEAFF TGTGCCAGCAGTTACTCGCAGGTGAACACTGAAGCTTTCTTT TRBJ1-1 NA TRBV6-5 few
CASGAGFAGELFF TGTGCTAGCGGGGCGGGGTTCGCCGGGGAGCTGTTTTTT TRBJ2-2 TRBD2 TRBV7-7 few
CASRQGISGANVLTF TGTGCCAGCAGACAGGGTATCTCTGGGGCCAACGTCCTGACTTTC TRBJ2-6 NA TRBV6-1 many
CASSWSSYEQYF TGTGCCAGCAGTTGGAGCAGCTACGAGCAGTACTTC TRBJ2-7 NA TRBV28 few
CASSDGGDREKLFF TGTGCCAGCAGCGACGGGGGGGACCGTGAAAAACTGTTTTTT TRBJ1-4 NA TRBV6-1 NA
CASSPFSAHEQFF TGCGCCAGCAGCCCCTTTAGCGCCCATGAGCAGTTCTTC TRBJ2-1 NA TRBV5-1 many
CSAPVGTEAFF TGCAGTGCCCCCGTGGGGACTGAAGCTTTCTTT TRBJ1-1 NA TRBV20-1 many
CASSETSGRGETQYF TGTGCCAGCAGTGAGACTAGCGGGAGAGGGGAGACCCAGTACTTC TRBJ2-5 TRBD2 TRBV6-1 many
CASSIFGQPTNEQFF TGTGCCAGTAGTATCTTCGGCCAGCCAACAAATGAGCAGTTCTTC TRBJ2-1 NA TRBV19 NA
CSAPEVAGDTEAFF TGCAGTGCCCCCGAGGTAGCTGGCGACACTGAAGCTTTCTTT TRBJ1-1 NA TRBV20-1 NA
CSASQGADEQYF TGCAGTGCTAGCCAGGGGGCGGACGAGCAGTACTTC TRBJ2-7 TRBD1 TRBV20-1 NA
CASSLGPQGPLHF TGTGCCAGCAGCCTCGGACCCCAAGGGCCCCTCCACTTT TRBJ1-6 NA TRBV9 NA
CASSQADWERETEAFF TGCGCCAGCAGCCAAGCGGACTGGGAAAGAGAAACTGAAGCTTTCTTT TRBJ1-1 NA TRBV4-1 few
CASRDYSQDTQYF TGTGCCAGCCGGGACTACTCTCAAGATACGCAGTATTTT TRBJ2-3 TRBD2 TRBV19 few
CAWTTGIAGEKLFF TGTGCCTGGACAACCGGGATCGCGGGTGAAAAACTGTTTTTT TRBJ1-4 NA TRBV30 many
CASSFVTSVSYEQYF TGTGCCAGCAGTTTTGTGACTAGCGTCTCCTACGAGCAGTACTTC TRBJ2-7 TRBD2 TRBV28 many
CASSQTGAYGYTF TGTGCCAGCAGCCAGACAGGGGCTTACGGCTACACCTTC TRBJ1-2 TRBD1 TRBV28 many
CASSKDRAGDEKLFF TGTGCCAGCAGCAAGGACAGGGCAGGGGATGAAAAACTGTTTTTT TRBJ1-4 TRBD1 TRBV11-2 NA
CASSFYGGGTSDTQYF TGTGCCAGCAGCTTCTATGGCGGGGGGACCTCAGATACGCAGTATTTT TRBJ2-3 TRBD2 TRBV7-8 many
CSARDTRRSSYEQYF TGCAGTGCTAGAGATACGCGGAGAAGCTCCTACGAGCAGTACTTC TRBJ2-7 NA TRBV20-1 NA
CATTRQGADEQFF TGTGCCACCACGAGACAGGGGGCCGATGAGCAGTTCTTC TRBJ2-1 TRBD1 TRBV15 few
CASSQAADTEAFF TGCGCCAGCAGTCAGGCAGCAGACACTGAAGCTTTCTTT TRBJ1-1 NA TRBV10-2 NA
CASSLVHRGLKDTQYF TGTGCCAGCAGCTTAGTTCACCGGGGACTAAAGGATACGCAGTATTTT TRBJ2-3 TRBD2 TRBV7-8 NA
CASSSQPGQITGELFF TGTGCCAGCAGCTCCCAACCGGGACAGATCACCGGGGAGCTGTTTTTT TRBJ2-2 TRBD1 TRBV7-3 few
CSAREVHYGYTF TGTAGTGCTAGAGAGGTACACTATGGCTACACCTTC TRBJ1-2 NA TRBV20-1 NA
CATSDLIVGEQFF TGTGCCACCAGTGATCTCATAGTGGGTGAGCAGTTCTTC TRBJ2-1 NA TRBV24-1 many
CSAIAGGSDTQYF TGCAGTGCCATAGCGGGGGGGTCAGATACGCAGTATTTT TRBJ2-3 TRBD2 TRBV20-1 NA
CASSLFDPGLVVWHEQFF TGTGCCAGCAGCTTATTTGACCCTGGACTAGTCGTTTGGCATGAGCAGTTCTTC TRBJ2-1 TRBD2 TRBV7-8 many
CVSSRGQLNTGELFF TGTGTCAGCAGCCGGGGACAGCTGAACACCGGGGAGCTGTTTTTT TRBJ2-2 TRBD1 TRBV27 few
CASSPPDSAMNTEAFF TGTGCCAGCTCACCACCGGATTCAGCCATGAACACTGAAGCTTTCTTT TRBJ1-1 NA TRBV18 many
CASSSGNSNQPQHF TGCGCCAGCAGCTCCGGGAATAGCAATCAGCCCCAGCATTTT TRBJ1-5 NA TRBV4-1 many
CSARYRVVEQFF TGCAGTGCTAGATACCGGGTTGTTGAGCAGTTCTTC TRBJ2-1 NA TRBV20-1 once
CASSLDLGVGTDTQYF TGTGCCAGCAGCTTAGACCTGGGGGTGGGCACAGATACGCAGTATTTT TRBJ2-3 NA TRBV7-8 many
CSANGLAHYEQYF TGCAGTGCTAATGGACTAGCTCACTACGAGCAGTACTTC TRBJ2-7 TRBD2 TRBV20-1 few